These 24 T cell receptor beta chains came from one sample sequenced in a study of T cell responses to AZD1222 COVID-19 vaccine. Measured with immunoSEQ multiplex PCR; TCRdb has only the in-frame clones, and not every one. The sample includes about 130,000 clones, nearly 90% of them seen just once. Source: peripheral blood, taken 28 days after the second AZD1222 dose. All receptors derive from an adult who received the AZD1222 COVID-19 vaccine.

This clone was counted a few times. The chain recombines TRBV6-5 with TRBJ1-1; no clear D gene. CDR1 is MNHEY, CDR2 SVGAGI, per germline. Trimming took off 0 bases at V and 1 base at J, with 9 bases between the two ends. This CDR3 has 15 residues. The CDR3 coding sequence is TGTGCCAGCAGTTACTCAATGCAGACGAACACTGAAGCTTTCTTT. As protein: CASSYSMQTNTEAFF.

This rearrangement joins TRBV5-1 to TRBJ1-5, with D possibly being TRBD1 (5 bases). CDR1 and CDR2 from the germline V gene are SGHRS and YFSETQ. Trimming left V 0 bases short and J 3 bases short, with 10 bases between. The CDR3 runs to 15 residues. The DNA of the CDR3 is TGCGCCAGCAGCTTGGCAGGGTCTCCCAATCAGCCCCAGCATTTT. Translation: CASSLAGSPNQPQHF.

V gene TRBV2 combines with J gene TRBJ2-2; 11 nucleotides match TRBD2. The CDR3 contains 15 residues. Germline loops: CDR1 SNHLY, CDR2 FYNNEI. J lost 5 bases, V lost 6 bases, and 5 bases had no gene match. The CDR3 DNA reads as TGTGCCAGCAGGCCGGGACTAGCGGATACCGGGGAGCTGTTTTTT. Its translation is CASRPGLADTGELFF.

This clone was counted a single time. The V call is TRBV9, the J call TRBJ1-3; D is undetermined. Germline-derived CDR1 and CDR2 are SGDLS and YYNGEE. The CDR3 totals 13 residues. The germline V and J ends were trimmed by 3 bases and 2 bases, with 6 bases remaining between them. The CDR3 DNA is TGTGCCAGCAGCGCGACGACTGGAAACACCATATATTTT. It translates to CASSATTGNTIYF.

The chain combines TRBV5-1 with TRBJ2-3, with 9 bases matching TRBD1. V was clipped by 2 bases and J by 4 bases; unmatched bases: 2. Germline values: CDR1 SGHRS, CDR2 YFSETQ. The CDR3 is made up of 14 amino acids. Here the CDR3 DNA reads TGCGCCAGCAGCTTAGGGACAGGGTCAGATACGCAGTATTTT. Its protein product is CASSLGTGSDTQYF. The whole variable domain, remainder taken from reference TRBV5-1 and TRBJ2-3, is KAGVTQTPRYLIKTRGQQVTLSCSPISGHRSVSWYQQTPGQGLQFLFEYFSETQRNKGNFPGRFSGRQFSNSRSEMNVSTLELGDSALYLCASSLGTGSDTQYFGPGTRLTVL.

Written as DNA, the CDR3 is TGCGCCAGCAGCTTAACAGGAAAAGAGACCCAGTACTTC. This encodes CASSLTGKETQYF. J is TRBJ2-5 and V is TRBV5-1, with D possibly matching TRBD1 (5 bases). The CDR3 loop spans 13 amino acids. Germline V lookup: CDR1 SGHRS, CDR2 YFSETQ. Deletions cut 2 bases from V and 3 bases from J, with 8 bases between.

Judged by abundance, this clone is medium-sized (0.01 to 0.1%). The chain combines TRBV6-4 with TRBJ2-3, with 9 bases matching TRBD2. V lost 0 bases, J lost 3 bases, and 7 bases stayed unmatched. Germline CDR1 is MRHNA and CDR2 is SNTAGT. The CDR3 runs 17 residues. The CDR3 DNA reads TGTGCCAGCAGTGACTCCCCGGGCGGGGGGGAGACAGATACGCAGTATTTT. This codes for CASSDSPGGGETDTQYF.

J is TRBJ2-7 and V is TRBV10-3; 7 bases fit TRBD1. Looked up from germline, CDR1 is ENHRY and CDR2 is SYGVKD. With V trimmed by 6 bases and J by 3 bases, 11 bases remained unmatched. This CDR3 contains 15 residues. CDR3 loop: CAIRAGQENHYEQYF. CDR3 coding DNA: TGTGCCATCAGAGCAGGACAGGAAAATCACTACGAGCAGTACTTC.

The chain has TRBV9 and TRBJ2-3; D is perhaps TRBD1 or TRBD2 (6 bases each). Germline-derived CDR1 and CDR2 are SGDLS and YYNGEE. Trimming shortened V by 6 bases and J by 4 bases, and 21 bases separated the two germline ends. The CDR3 consists of 16 residues. The CDR3 loop is CASTRRGVVPPDTQYF. The DNA for the CDR3 is TGTGCCAGCACTCGGAGGGGGGTAGTTCCCCCAGATACGCAGTATTTT.

The chain recombines TRBV2 with TRBJ2-7, with D unclear. With 1 base removed from V and 7 bases from J, the gap between germline ends came to 2 bases. CDR3 length: 10 residues. Germline V gene lookup returns CDR1 SNHLY and CDR2 FYNNEI. CDR3 coding DNA: TGTGCCAGCAGTGAAGGAGAGCAGTACTTC. This translates into CASSEGEQYF.

The rearrangement joins TRBV5-1 to TRBJ1-3; D is possibly TRBD1 (6 bases). The CDR3 has 14 residues. V lost 7 bases and J lost 4, with 15 bases in between. Germline CDR1 SGHRS, CDR2 YFSETQ. The CDR3 here is CASSRGTLGNTIYF. CDR3 coding DNA: TGCGCCAGCTCCAGGGGAACCTTGGGAAACACCATATATTTT.

This chain links TRBV6-5 with TRBJ1-1; TRBD1 might be the D (6 bases). Trimming removed 0 bases at V and 4 bases at J, with 15 bases between. This CDR3 is built from 16 residues. CDR1 MNHEY and CDR2 SVGAGI come from the germline V gene. CDR3 protein: CASSYSLGGAGTEAFF. In DNA, the CDR3 is TGTGCCAGCAGTTACTCGTTGGGGGGCGCCGGCACTGAAGCTTTCTTT.

V and J are TRBV7-2 and TRBJ1-2; maybe TRBD1 (5 bases). CDR3 size: 14 residues. Germline V gene lookup returns CDR1 SGHTA and CDR2 FQGNSA. The ends were cut back, 1 base at V and 0 bases at J, with 6 bases in the middle. CDR3 sequence reads: CASSLETANYGYTF. The CDR3 bases are TGTGCCAGCAGCTTAGAGACAGCTAACTATGGCTACACCTTC.

The chain links TRBV3-1 (or the pseudogene TRBV3-2) to TRBJ2-3; D may be TRBD1 (5 bases). CDR1 LGHDT and CDR2 YNNKEL come from the germline V gene (reference sequence). This CDR3 spans 13 amino acids. V was cut by 6 bases and J by 6 bases, with 13 bases left in between. CDR3 sequence reads: CASSLTDSDTQYF. CDR3 DNA: TGTGCCAGCAGTCTCACCGACAGTGATACGCAGTATTTT.

As regards this clone: This sample also contains other DNA sequences that code for the same CDR3. The chain recombines TRBV5-1 with TRBJ1-1; no firm D call. The V gene's germline CDR1 is SGHRS and CDR2 YFSETQ. The ends were cut back, 3 bases at V and 0 bases at J, with 6 bases in the middle. The length of the CDR3 is 13 residues. CDR3: CASSSQVNTEAFF. In nucleotides, the CDR3 is TGCGCCAGCAGCTCCCAAGTGAACACTGAAGCTTTCTTT. Together with reference TRBV5-1 and TRBJ1-1, the CDR3 gives the full variable domain: KAGVTQTPRYLIKTRGQQVTLSCSPISGHRSVSWYQQTPGQGLQFLFEYFSETQRNKGNFPGRFSGRQFSNSRSEMNVSTLELGDSALYLCASSSQVNTEAFFGQGTRLTVV.

V gene TRBV6-1 combines with J gene TRBJ2-5; D is perhaps TRBD2 (7 bases). This CDR3 region has 15 residues. Germline-derived CDR1 and CDR2 are MNHNS and SASEGT. V was clipped by 3 bases and J by 2 bases, with 13 bases between them. The CDR3 DNA reads as TGTGCCAGCAGTGAGAGCGGGACATCGCAAGAGACCCAGTACTTC. Its translation: CASSESGTSQETQYF.

This clone was detected only a few times. The chain links TRBV18 to TRBJ1-1; D might be TRBD1 (6 bases). This CDR3 has 14 amino acids. CDR1 and CDR2 (germline): KGHSH, LQKENI. V lost 6 bases and J 0 bases, leaving 11 bases between the germline ends. Written as DNA, the CDR3 is TGTGCCAGCTCGGCCCAGGGGATGAACACTGAAGCTTTCTTT. Residues: CASSAQGMNTEAFF.

This chain joins TRBV6-5 and TRBJ1-6, with TRBD1 matching 7 bases. CDR1 and CDR2 from the germline V gene are MNHEY and SVGAGI. J lost 8 bases, V lost 4 bases, and 8 bases had no gene match. The CDR3 sequence is 15 residues long. The CDR3 here is CASSFSGQGDSPLHF. Here the CDR3 DNA reads TGTGCCAGCAGTTTCTCCGGGCAGGGGGATTCACCCCTCCACTTT.

The gene calls are TRBV6-2 or TRBV6-3 and TRBJ1-1; 10 bases line up with TRBD1. Germline loops: CDR1 MNHEY, CDR2 SVGEGT. The length of the CDR3 is 17 residues. J lost 3 bases, V lost 0 bases, and 7 bases had no gene match. CDR3 bases: TGTGCCAGCAGTTACTCAGCGGACAGGGGGGCGGACACTGAAGCTTTCTTT. Translation: CASSYSADRGADTEAFF.

The chain joins TRBV27 to TRBJ2-1, with 7 bases that match TRBD1. The CDR3 consists of 15 residues. Trimming at V came to 3 bases and at J to 4 bases, leaving 6 bases not matched to a gene. The germline CDR1 and CDR2 sequences are MNHEY and SMNVEV (reference sequence). This CDR3 reads CASSFGTDLYNEQFF. The CDR3 bases are TGTGCCAGCAGTTTCGGGACAGACCTTTACAATGAGCAGTTCTTC.

The gene calls are TRBV7-2 and TRBJ2-1, with D tentatively TRBD2 (5 bases). This CDR3 is 16 amino acids long. Germline-derived CDR1 and CDR2 are SGHTA and FQGNSA. The V end lost 0 bases, the J end lost 0 bases, and 9 bases lay between the germline ends. The CDR3 DNA reads TGTGCCAGCAGCTTAGCGATGGGGAGCTCCTACAATGAGCAGTTCTTC. Protein sequence: CASSLAMGSSYNEQFF.

This clone was counted a single time. The V gene is TRBV14, the J gene TRBJ1-4; 8 bases match TRBD1. This CDR3 has 18 amino acids. Germline CDR1 is SGHDN and CDR2 is FVKESK. The J segment lost 5 bases and the V segment lost 1 base, leaving 12 bases of the junction unmatched. The CDR3 reads CASSQASRGTGVNEKLFF. The CDR3 DNA reads as TGTGCCAGCAGCCAAGCCTCGAGGGGGACAGGCGTGAATGAAAAACTGTTTTTT.

V is TRBV2 and J is TRBJ1-4; D is unclear. The CDR3 runs 16 residues. Germline V gene sequence: CDR1 SNHLY, CDR2 FYNNEI. V lost 2 bases and J lost 0, with 10 bases in between. CDR3 bases: TGTGCCAGCAGTGAATACCAGGTTGCAACTAATGAAAAACTGTTTTTT. It is translated as CASSEYQVATNEKLFF.

V and J are TRBV11-3 and TRBJ2-5; the match to TRBD1 covers 7 bases. This CDR3 has 15 amino acids. Germline CDR1 SGHNT, CDR2 YENEEA. The junction had 7 bases not matched to a gene; V was cut back by 5 bases and J by 1 base. The CDR3 DNA is TGTGCCAGCAGCCATCGTAGGGGGCCCCAAGAGACCCAGTACTTC. Its protein product is CASSHRRGPQETQYF.